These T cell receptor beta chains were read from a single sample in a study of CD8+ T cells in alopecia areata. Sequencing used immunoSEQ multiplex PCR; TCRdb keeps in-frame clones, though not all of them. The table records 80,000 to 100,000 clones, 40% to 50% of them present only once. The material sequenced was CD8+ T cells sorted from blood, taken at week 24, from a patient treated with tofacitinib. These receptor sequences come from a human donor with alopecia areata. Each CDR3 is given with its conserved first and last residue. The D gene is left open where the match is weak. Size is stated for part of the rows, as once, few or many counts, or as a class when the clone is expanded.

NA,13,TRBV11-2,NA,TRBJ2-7,CASSLGTDYEQYF,TGTGCCAGCAGCTTAGGAACGGACTACGAGCAGTACTTC
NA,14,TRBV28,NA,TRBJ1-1,CASSLFQSKFEAFF,TGTGCCAGCAGTTTATTTCAGAGCAAGTTTGAAGCTTTCTTT
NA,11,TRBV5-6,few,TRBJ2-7,CASSLDHEQYF,TGTGCCAGCAGCTTGGACCACGAGCAGTACTTC
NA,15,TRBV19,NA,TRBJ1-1,CASSMTGAGVTEAFF,TGTGCCAGTAGTATGACGGGGGCAGGAGTAACTGAAGCTTTCTTT
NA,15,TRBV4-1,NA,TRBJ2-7,CASSQVAVPTYEQYF,TGCGCCAGCAGCCAAGTTGCGGTCCCCACCTACGAGCAGTACTTC
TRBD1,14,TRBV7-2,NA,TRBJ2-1,CASSPGGAYNEQFF,TGTGCCAGCAGCCCAGGGGGCGCCTACAATGAGCAGTTCTTC
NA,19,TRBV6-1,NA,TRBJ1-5,CASSEVVRDVFSGNQPQHF,TGTGCCAGCAGTGAAGTTGTAAGAGACGTTTTTTCGGGCAATCAGCCCCAGCATTTT
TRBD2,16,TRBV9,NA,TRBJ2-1,CASSAGLAGSYNEQFF,TGTGCCAGCAGCGCGGGGCTAGCGGGATCATACAATGAGCAGTTCTTC
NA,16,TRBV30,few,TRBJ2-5,CAWSVYPIADQETQYF,TGTGCCTGGAGTGTATACCCGATCGCGGACCAAGAGACCCAGTACTTC
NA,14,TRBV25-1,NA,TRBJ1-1,CASSFKGIFAEAFF,TGTGCCAGCAGTTTTAAGGGAATATTCGCTGAAGCTTTCTTT
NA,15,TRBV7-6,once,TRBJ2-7,CASSLDGSPWGEQYF,TGTGCCAGCAGCCTCGATGGGAGCCCTTGGGGCGAGCAGTACTTC
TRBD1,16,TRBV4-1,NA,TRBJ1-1,CASSPGQAVMNTEAFF,TGCGCCAGCAGCCCGGGACAGGCTGTAATGAACACTGAAGCTTTCTTT
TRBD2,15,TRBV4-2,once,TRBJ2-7,CASSQGAGGGYEQYF,TGTGCCAGCAGCCAAGGGGCGGGAGGTGGCTACGAGCAGTACTTC
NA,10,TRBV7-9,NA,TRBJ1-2,CASSLGGYTF,TGTGCCAGCAGCTTGGGTGGCTACACCTTC
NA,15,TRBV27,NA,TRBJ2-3,CASSRRGPGADTQYF,TGTGCCAGCAGTAGGAGGGGCCCCGGAGCAGATACGCAGTATTTT
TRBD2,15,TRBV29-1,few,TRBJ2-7,CSVERTSGNTYEQYF,TGCAGCGTTGAAAGAACTAGCGGGAATACCTACGAGCAGTACTTC
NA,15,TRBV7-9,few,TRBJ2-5,CASSDPTTRRETQYF,TGTGCCAGCAGCGACCCAACTACCAGGCGAGAGACCCAGTACTTC
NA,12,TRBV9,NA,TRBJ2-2,CASSVDTGELFF,TGTGCCAGCAGCGTAGATACCGGGGAGCTGTTTTTT
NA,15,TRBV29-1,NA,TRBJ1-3,CSVEDRRALGNTIYF,TGCAGCGTTGAAGATCGCAGGGCCTTGGGAAACACCATATATTTT
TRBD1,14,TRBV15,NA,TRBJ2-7,CATSESDRGYEQYF,TGTGCCACCAGCGAATCAGACAGGGGCTACGAGCAGTACTTC
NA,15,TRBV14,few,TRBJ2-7,CASSQDRVTVGEQYF,TGTGCCAGCAGCCAAGACAGGGTGACTGTGGGCGAGCAGTACTTC
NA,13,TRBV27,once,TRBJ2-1,CASTRVGGDEQFF,TGTGCCAGCACCAGAGTCGGAGGCGATGAGCAGTTCTTC
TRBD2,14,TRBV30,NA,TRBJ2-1,CAWRNSGSRDEQFF,TGTGCCTGGAGAAATAGCGGGAGTAGGGATGAGCAGTTCTTC
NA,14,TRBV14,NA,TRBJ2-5,CASSQEFATETQYF,TGTGCCAGCAGCCAAGAGTTCGCGACAGAGACCCAGTACTTC
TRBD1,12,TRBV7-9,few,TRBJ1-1,CASGTGSTEAFF,TGTGCCAGCGGGACAGGGAGTACTGAAGCTTTCTTT
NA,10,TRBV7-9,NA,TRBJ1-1,CASSLIQAFF,TGTGCCAGCAGCTTAATCCAAGCTTTCTTT
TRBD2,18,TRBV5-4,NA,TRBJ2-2,CASSWEGRLAGITGELFF,TGTGCCAGCAGCTGGGAAGGGAGGCTAGCGGGAATCACCGGGGAGCTGTTTTTT
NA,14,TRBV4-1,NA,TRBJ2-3,CASSHRLVTDTQYF,TGCGCCAGCAGCCACCGACTAGTCACAGATACGCAGTATTTT
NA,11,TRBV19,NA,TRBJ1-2,CASRANYGYTF,TGTGCCAGTAGGGCTAACTATGGCTACACCTTC
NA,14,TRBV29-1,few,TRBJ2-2,CSVVVQANTGELFF,TGCAGCGTGGTAGTCCAGGCGAACACCGGGGAGCTGTTTTTT
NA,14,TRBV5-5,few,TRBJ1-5,CASSLDKNNQPQHF,TGTGCCAGCAGCTTGGACAAGAACAATCAGCCCCAGCATTTT
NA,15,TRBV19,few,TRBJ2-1,CASSIVLAADNEQFF,TGTGCCAGTAGTATAGTTTTAGCGGCCGACAATGAGCAGTTCTTC
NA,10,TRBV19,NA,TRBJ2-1,CASRGPVEFF,TGTGCCAGTAGGGGGCCTGTAGAGTTCTTC
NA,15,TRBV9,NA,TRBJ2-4,CASSVGGADKNIQYF,TGTGCCAGCAGCGTCGGGGGCGCCGACAAAAACATTCAGTACTTC
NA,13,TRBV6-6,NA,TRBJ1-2,CASTGRGALGYTF,TGTGCCAGCACCGGAAGAGGGGCGCTCGGCTACACCTTC
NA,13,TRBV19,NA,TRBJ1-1,CASSIPGDTEAFF,TGTGCCAGTAGTATACCAGGCGACACTGAAGCTTTCTTT
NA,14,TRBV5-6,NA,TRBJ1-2,CASSLGTTNYGYTF,TGTGCCAGCAGTTTGGGTACTACTAACTATGGCTACACCTTC